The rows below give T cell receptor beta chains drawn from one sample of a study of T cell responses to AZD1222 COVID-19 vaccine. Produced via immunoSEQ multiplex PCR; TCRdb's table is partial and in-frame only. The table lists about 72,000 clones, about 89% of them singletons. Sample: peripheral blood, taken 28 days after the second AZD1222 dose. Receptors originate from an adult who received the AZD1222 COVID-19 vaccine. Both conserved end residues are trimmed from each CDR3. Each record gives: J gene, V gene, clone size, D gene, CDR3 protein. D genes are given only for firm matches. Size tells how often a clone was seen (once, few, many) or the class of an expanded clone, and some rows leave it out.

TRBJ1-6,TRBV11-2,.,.,ASRATAGGDSPLH
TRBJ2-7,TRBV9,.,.,ASSDRGDEQY
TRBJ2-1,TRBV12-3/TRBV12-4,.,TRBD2,ASSLTGGEQF
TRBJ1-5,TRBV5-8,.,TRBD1,ASSLDTGGNQPQH
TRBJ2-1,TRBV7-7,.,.,ASSLGLAGGEQF
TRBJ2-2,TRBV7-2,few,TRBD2,ASSLGGRKSGELF
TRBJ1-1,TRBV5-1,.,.,ASSLVGENTEAF
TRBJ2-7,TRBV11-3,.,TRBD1,ASSLGDSVGQY
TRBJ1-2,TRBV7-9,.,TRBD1,ASSSTRQGAMSGYT
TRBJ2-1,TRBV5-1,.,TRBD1,ASSLGTGRNEQF
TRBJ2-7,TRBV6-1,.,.,ASSEAGTNTYEQY
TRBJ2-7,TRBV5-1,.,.,ASSLWGYEQY
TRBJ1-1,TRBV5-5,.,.,ASSLGWDTEAF
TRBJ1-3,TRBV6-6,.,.,ASSSRSLQGNTIY
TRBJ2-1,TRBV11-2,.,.,ASSPKERGVTDEQF
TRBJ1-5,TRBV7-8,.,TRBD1,ASSLALTGGEFQPQH
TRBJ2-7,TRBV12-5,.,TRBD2,ASSTSGSSYEQY
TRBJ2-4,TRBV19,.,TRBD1,ASSIVNDRGNIQY
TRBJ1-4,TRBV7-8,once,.,ASSSHPNEKLF
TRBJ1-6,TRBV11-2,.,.,ASSPQGRGNSPLH
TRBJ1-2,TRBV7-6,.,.,ASSSAGGGYGYT
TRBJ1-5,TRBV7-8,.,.,ASSLAGNSNQPQH
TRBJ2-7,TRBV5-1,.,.,ASSLEASKYEQY
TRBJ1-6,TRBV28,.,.,ASSLGGRWESPLH
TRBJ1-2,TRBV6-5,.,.,ASSYSGINYGYT
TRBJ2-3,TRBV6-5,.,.,ASTYLMGGQGQY
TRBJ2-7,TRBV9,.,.,ASSPRQDPSYEQY
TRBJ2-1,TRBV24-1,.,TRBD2,ATSAPGGSNNEQF
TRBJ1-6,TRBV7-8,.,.,ASRPRGAGEDSPLH
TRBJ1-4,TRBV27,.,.,ASSFSGEKLF
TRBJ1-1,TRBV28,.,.,ASSLRDTEAF
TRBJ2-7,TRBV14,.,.,ASSPAGTSTYEQY
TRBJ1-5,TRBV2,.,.,ASSPALSNQPQH
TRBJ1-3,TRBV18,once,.,ASSPGSSGNTIY
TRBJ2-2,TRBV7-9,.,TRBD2,ASRGLAGVLNTGELF
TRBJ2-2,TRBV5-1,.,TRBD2,ASSPGTSGGANTGELF
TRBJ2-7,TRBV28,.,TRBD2,ASSHETSFGAYEQY
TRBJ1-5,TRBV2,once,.,ASSEGDLNQPQH
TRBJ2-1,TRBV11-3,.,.,ASSLGRAGDEQF
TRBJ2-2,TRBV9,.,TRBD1,ASSSRQGSAGELF
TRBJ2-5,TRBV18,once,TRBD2,ASSLGGREETQY
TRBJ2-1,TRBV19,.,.,ASSIGGRARGNEQF
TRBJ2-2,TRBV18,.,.,ASSPTTRGSNTGELF